This TCR beta chain was sequenced in a study of cytomegalovirus exposure and HLA in healthy donors (TCRdb year 2017). Looking at the study overall: In an earlier analysis of roughly 590 of the donors, approximately 260 Gb of sequence data and 100 million or so unique TCR beta sequences from roughly 180 million T cells were reported. The study aimed to test whether signatures of past pathogen exposure could be identified by cataloging public T cell receptors. High-throughput TCR immunosequencing, statistical association of individual TCRs with disease status, and machine learning were combined to predict cytomegalovirus infection status. Rather than using new phenotypic data, the later analysis identified candidate immune exposures from TCR beta sequences and from how often those sequences occurred across donors. A handful of DR-DQ haplotypes were handled as single units for association and clustering because linkage in the cohort was strong. In an earlier analysis of roughly 540 of the donors, high-throughput TCR beta sequencing was used to judge whether each TCR beta V gene segment behaved as functional or pseudogenic. A later analysis re-analyzed previously published TCR beta repertoires from roughly 600 donors and added high-resolution HLA genotyping to study TCR occurrence patterns. Approximately 300 gigabases of sequencing data and 70 million to 100 million unique TCR sequences were included in an early release covering about 700 HLA-typed donors. A later genetic analysis used genome-wide SNP genotypes for about 60% of the roughly 700 donors, treating that subset as a discovery cohort. All discovery cohort repertoires had been generated on a single sequencing platform. Using immunosequencing, the study profiled T cell repertoires from fewer than 700 subjects and related those repertoires to cytomegalovirus serostatus. A separate validation cohort of about 110 different subjects was used in addition to the 666-subject first cohort. Among the 398 genotyped donors, approximately 82% belonged to the genetic ancestry cluster associated with self-reported Caucasian donors. Typing coverage varied by locus: roughly 629-630 donors for A, B, C, DRB1 and DQB1; under 550 for DQA1; 600 to 610 for DPA1; roughly 450 for DPB1. Donor age, sex, ethnicity and CMV serostatus were compiled together with the repertoire data. HLA typing covered class I and class II loci at four-digit resolution. Among a few hundred genotyped donors of the cohort, an average of approximately 230,000 unique TCR beta nucleotide sequences were sequenced per donor, roughly 18% of them non-productive.

Per the germline V gene (reference sequence), SEHNR is the CDR1 and FQNEAQ is the CDR2. Including cysteine and phenylalanine, the CDR3 has 12 amino acids. The DNA shown is the 36-base CDR3, in frame from base 1. The library relied on the immunoSEQ multiplex PCR assay. For the multiplex PCR, a mixture combining 60 forward primers for TCR Vbeta segments and 13 reverse primers for TCR Jbeta segments was used. The CDR3 region of rearranged TCR beta genes was amplified from genomic DNA with a multiplex PCR assay. Amplified TCR beta libraries were sequenced as 87-base-pair reads on the Illumina HiSeq System. In the original analysis: A later analysis tallied roughly 80 million unique TCR beta chains across the 666 repertoires, and approximately 11 million of those chains were shared by two or more donors. Raw reads were error-corrected and collapsed into unique sequences with a nearest-neighbor algorithm that merged closely related sequences to remove PCR and sequencing errors. Alignment of CDR3 sequences to IMGT reference sequences was used to assign V, D and J gene segments. For a sequence to be retained, a match of at least six nucleotides was required to both a V gene segment and a J gene segment. Rearrangements were classified as productive when the CDR3 lacked stop codons and remained in frame with V and J, and all other rearrangements were classified as non-productive. Following IMGT convention, CDR3 was defined as the stretch from the second conserved V-encoded cysteine up to the conserved J-encoded phenylalanine. The earlier analysis of about 640 of the donors excluded any sequence lacking an unambiguous match to a single V gene segment. An earlier analysis of a few hundred of the donors classified V segments as functional when productive rearrangements were above 56.7% and as segregating when the standard deviation between donors was above 5%. A statistical classification framework was built for diagnosing cytomegalovirus status from the catalog of TCR beta chain sequences. V and J gene assignment, in a later analysis, came from comparing TCR nucleotide sequences with IMGT/GENE-DB human TR gene sequences. In a later analysis, CDR3 sequences and most-parsimonious VDJ recombination scenarios were assigned using the TCRdist pipeline. In a later analysis, every TCR beta chain was defined by the combination of its CDR3 amino acid sequence and its V-gene family, and reads without a unique V-gene family were dropped. A later analysis removed several hundred highly shared, low-generation-probability nucleotide sequences to deal with suspected cross-contamination and a sequencing artifact. A later analysis calculated a clonal expansion index for each public chain from normalized within-repertoire ranks of inferred template counts. In a later analysis, generation probabilities were computed with a VDJ recombination model fitted to out-of-frame rearrangements, and the resulting probabilities were checked against IGoR. In a later analysis, TCR-TCR, TCR-HLA and TCR-CMV co-occurrence was scored with hypergeometric tests, and a repertoire-size bias correction was applied to TCR pairs. To estimate false discovery rates, a later analysis permuted the HLA or CMV assignments 20 times. In a later analysis, co-occurring TCRs were grouped with DBSCAN, and TCRdist sequence similarity was added when clustering was performed within HLA-allele-positive subsets. For co-occurrence clustering, repertoires with fewer than 30,000 or more than 120,000 public chains were excluded, along with 5 or 6 repertoires with anomalous nucleotide sharing. Held by TCRdb, this immuneACCESS table contains in-frame sequences only and omits some clones. Under half of the omission traces to an unresolved V gene where checked; the cause of the rest is unknown. The V and J calls and clone size are taken from that table; D and trimming were inferred from the DNA. This sample gives about 160,000 clones in total; 81% of them show up just once. Roughly 2% of the sample is in the top ten clones.

Broad study findings and their caveats: Compared with equally common non-associated chains, HLA-associated TCR beta chains in a later analysis were more clonally expanded and had lower generation probabilities. A further reported finding was that TCR beta sequences accurately predicted the HLA-A and HLA-B alleles for most subjects in the first cohort. In a later analysis, TCR association rates were found to vary across HLA loci, with the most associated TCRs seen for DRB1 alleles and the fewest for HLA-C alleles. Roughly uniform sequencing depth across donors was assumed in presence/absence analyses, although this assumption may not hold. Cytomegalovirus status was reported to be diagnosed by the classifier with high specificity and sensitivity in both the original and validation cohorts. CMV serostatus was the only immune exposure information available for the cohort. According to a later analysis, parvovirus B19, influenza, CMV and Epstein-Barr virus appeared linked to several top co-occurrence clusters. Some IMGT-functional V segments, including TRBV6-2 and TRBV6-3, could not be distinguished by the 87-base-pair reads and were therefore excluded. Three of the identified cytomegalovirus-associated TCR beta chains were confirmed in vitro to be specific for cytomegalovirus antigens. In this cohort, only TCR beta chains were sequenced, and detectable features were limited by the absence of alpha or paired-chain data. Most CMV-associated TCR beta chains appeared to be HLA-restricted in a later analysis, and the HLA associations seemed to be driven largely by CMV exposure. While some public TCRs were present in many individuals, most TCR sequences turned up only very rarely across donors. Because HLA typing was missing for some donors at each locus, association tests included only the typed subset. A group of highly shared sequence variants was considered likely to be a technical artifact of the sequencing pipeline. According to the authors, the approach could potentially be generalized to other disease states and immunological phenotypes. Because counts were too low, 15 to 20 rarely observed V segments, including chromosome 9 orphons, were excluded from the earlier analysis of 587 of the donors. Broadly in line with IMGT annotations, most TCR beta V segments showed up in productive rearrangements about 87% or about 30% of the time in an earlier analysis of about 500 of the donors. Correlated functional status among segregating V segments might reflect linkage disequilibrium, but an unknown experimental factor could not be ruled out. When HLA alleles, especially DR and DQ, strongly co-occurred, attributing TCR associations to individual alleles was difficult. The study listed 150 to 200 TCR beta chains as associated with cytomegalovirus. An association between a missense DCLRE1C variant and V-gene and J-gene trimming of TCR beta chains was found in a later genetic analysis and replicated in an independent cohort. According to a later genetic analysis, donors in an Asian-associated ancestry cluster had fewer N-insertions in productive TCRs than the roughly 660-donor mean. A later analysis associated about 17,000 TCR beta sequences with specific HLA alleles at a false discovery rate of 0.05.

The cohort was made up of 666 healthy bone marrow donors. Cohort members were all nominally healthy when sampled, although unrecorded immune exposures were likely present. The donor tested CMV seronegative, placing the donor among the 350 or so seronegative members of the cohort. Every donor gave a peripheral blood sample, and the peripheral blood mononuclear cells from that sample were used for TCR beta sequencing. Genomic DNA extraction from the blood cell samples was performed with the Qiagen DNeasy Blood Extraction Kit. As to this clone: What antigen it recognizes has not been identified. One end of the junction does not line up with germline, which may come from a read error.

Sequenced: PBMCs. The receptor was derived from a woman between 18 and 29 years old in good health and CMV-seronegative. Rearrangement joined TRBV7-9 to TRBJ1-4; the D gene remains uncertain. The nucleotide sequence reads as follows: TGTTCCAGCAGCTTATTTCTTGAAAAACTGTTTTTT. Translated, it gives CSSSLFLEKLFF.